The T cell receptor (beta chain) under discussion was sequenced for a study of T cells in Graves' hyperthyroidism and ophthalmopathy. This clonotype was seen at least ten times. Its cognate antigen is unknown. The CDR3 is made up of 20 amino acids. Trimming cost V 4 bases and J 2 bases; bases outside gene matches: 15. CDR1 and CDR2 from the germline V gene are SGHTA and FQGTGA. General study points: Blood also carried most thyroid clonotypes expanded above 0.001. Ophthalmopathy and stable hyperthyroidism were separated by a 13 V-J model.

Fresh 10 ml peripheral blood yielded PBMCs. RNA transcripts gave rise to amplified TCR beta CDR3 regions. The HTBI set primed first-round TCR CDR3 RT-PCR. TCRdb ran MiXCR on the multiplex PCR reads and lists one entry per CDR3 protein. The sample has over 350,000 distinct CDR3 sequences, less than 20% seen once. The chain employs TRBV7-3 and TRBJ2-5; 14 bases match TRBD2. Sequencing input: blood. The source is a man aged 18 to 35 with Graves' ophthalmopathy. CDR3 DNA sequence: TGTGCCAGCAGCTCTTACGGACTAGCGGGGGGCTCACCCGAGCAAGAGACCCAGTACTTC. This gives the protein CASSSYGLAGGSPEQETQYF.